What follows is one T cell receptor (beta chain) and its context. The run of the v3.0 immunoSEQ assay was at survey level. Repertoires were generated with immunoSEQ multiplex PCR, while TCRdb's copy carries only in-frame clones and drops some. This table has 35,000 or so clones, roughly 85% appearing once. The data were obtained in a study of long-term antiretroviral therapy in people with HIV. Germline CDR1 reads SGDLS; CDR2 reads YYNGEE. Trimming removed 8 bases from V and 1 base from J, with 9 bases in between. The CDR3 has 12 residues. The chain combines TRBV9 with TRBJ1-1; no firm D call. The input for sequencing was unsorted PBMCs, taken 2.2 years after starting antiretroviral therapy. The receptor was derived from a man younger than 30 with HIV. The CDR3 reads CASSQRNTEAFF. The CDR3 DNA reads as TGTGCCAGTTCGCAAAGGAACACTGAAGCTTTCTTT. The full variable domain, with the rest looked up from reference TRBV9 and TRBJ1-1, is DSGVTQTPKHLITATGQRVTLRCSPRSGDLSVYWYQQSLDQGLQFLIQYYNGEERAKGNILERFSAQQFPDLHSELNLSSLELGDSALYFCASSQRNTEAFFGQGTRLTVV.